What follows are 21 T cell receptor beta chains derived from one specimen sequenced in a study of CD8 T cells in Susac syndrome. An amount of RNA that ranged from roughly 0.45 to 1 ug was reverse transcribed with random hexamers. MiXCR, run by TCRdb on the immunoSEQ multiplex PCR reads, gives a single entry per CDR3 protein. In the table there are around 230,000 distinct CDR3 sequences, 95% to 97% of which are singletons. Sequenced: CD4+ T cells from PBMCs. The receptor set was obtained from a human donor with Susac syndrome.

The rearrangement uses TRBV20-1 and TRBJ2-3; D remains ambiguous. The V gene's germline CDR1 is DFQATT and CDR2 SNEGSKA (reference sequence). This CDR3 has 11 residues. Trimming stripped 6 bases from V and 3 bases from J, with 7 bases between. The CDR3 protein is CSAGRTDTQYF. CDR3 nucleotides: TGCAGTGCGGGCAGGACAGATACGCAGTATTTT.

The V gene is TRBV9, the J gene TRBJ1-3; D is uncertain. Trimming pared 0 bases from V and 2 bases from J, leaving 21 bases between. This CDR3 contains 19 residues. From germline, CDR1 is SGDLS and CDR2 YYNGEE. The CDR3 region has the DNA TGTGCCAGCAGCGTAGGAGACACCACCCTACCCGGCCCTGGAAACACCATATATTTT. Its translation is CASSVGDTTLPGPGNTIYF.

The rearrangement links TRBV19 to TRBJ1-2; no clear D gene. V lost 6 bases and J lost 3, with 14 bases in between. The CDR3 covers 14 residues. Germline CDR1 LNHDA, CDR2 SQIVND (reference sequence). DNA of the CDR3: TGTGCCAGTAGCAATCTCGGGGAGTACTATGGCTACACCTTC. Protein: CASSNLGEYYGYTF.

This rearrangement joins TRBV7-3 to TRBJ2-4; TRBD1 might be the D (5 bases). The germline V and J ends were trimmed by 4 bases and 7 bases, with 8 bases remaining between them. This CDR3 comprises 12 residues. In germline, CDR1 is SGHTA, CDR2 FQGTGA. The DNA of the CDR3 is TGTGCCAGCAGCTCCGACAGTAACATTCAGTACTTC. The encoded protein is CASSSDSNIQYF.

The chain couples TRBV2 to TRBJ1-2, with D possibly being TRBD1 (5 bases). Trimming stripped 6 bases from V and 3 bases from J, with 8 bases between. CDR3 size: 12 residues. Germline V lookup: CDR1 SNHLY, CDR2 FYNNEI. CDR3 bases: TGTGCCAGCAGGGGGGGAGACTATGGCTACACCTTC. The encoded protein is CASRGGDYGYTF.

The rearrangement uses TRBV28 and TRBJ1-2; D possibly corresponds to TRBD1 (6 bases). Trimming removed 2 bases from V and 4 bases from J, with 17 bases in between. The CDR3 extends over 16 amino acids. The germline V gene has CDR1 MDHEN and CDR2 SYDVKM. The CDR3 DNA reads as TGTGCCAGCAGTTTACTCGCCTCGGGACAAAGCTATGGCTACACCTTC. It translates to CASSLLASGQSYGYTF.

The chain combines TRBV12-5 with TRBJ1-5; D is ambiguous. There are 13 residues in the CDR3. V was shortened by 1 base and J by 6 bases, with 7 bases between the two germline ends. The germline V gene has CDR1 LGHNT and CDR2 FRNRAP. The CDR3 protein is CASGLASSQPQHF. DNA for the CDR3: TGTGCTAGTGGTTTGGCCAGCTCTCAGCCCCAGCATTTT.

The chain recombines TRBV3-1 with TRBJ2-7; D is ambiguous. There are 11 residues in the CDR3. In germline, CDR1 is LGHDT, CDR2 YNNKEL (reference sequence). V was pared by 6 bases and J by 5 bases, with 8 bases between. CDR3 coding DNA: TGTGCCAGCAGTCTCAACGACGAGCAGTACTTC. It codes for CASSLNDEQYF.

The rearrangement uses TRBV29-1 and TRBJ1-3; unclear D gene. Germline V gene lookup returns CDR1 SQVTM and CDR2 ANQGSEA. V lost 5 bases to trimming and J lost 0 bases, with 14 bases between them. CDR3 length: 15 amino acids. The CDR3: CSVRRRGRSGNTIYF. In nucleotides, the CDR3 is TGCAGCGTTCGGAGGAGAGGGCGCTCTGGAAACACCATATATTTT.

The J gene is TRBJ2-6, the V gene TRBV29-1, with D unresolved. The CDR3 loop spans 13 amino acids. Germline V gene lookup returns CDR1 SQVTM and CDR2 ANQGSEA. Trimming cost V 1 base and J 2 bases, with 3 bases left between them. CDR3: CSVEVPGANVLTF. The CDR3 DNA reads TGCAGCGTTGAAGTCCCTGGGGCCAACGTCCTGACTTTC.

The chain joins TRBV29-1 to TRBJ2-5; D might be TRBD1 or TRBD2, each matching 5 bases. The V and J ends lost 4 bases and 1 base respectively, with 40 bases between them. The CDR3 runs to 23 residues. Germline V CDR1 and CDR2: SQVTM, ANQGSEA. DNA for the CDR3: TGCAGCGTTGGTCCCCAAGTGTGGTCCAAGGCGGAGCTTGCCACTGGGGGCCAAGAGACCCAGTACTTC. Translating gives CSVGPQVWSKAELATGGQETQYF.

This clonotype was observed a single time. Written as DNA, the CDR3 is TGCAGTGCTAGAGCAAGCACAGATACGCAGTATTTT. Its translation is CSARASTDTQYF. V and J are TRBV20-1 and TRBJ2-3; D gene uncertain. Germline V lookup: CDR1 DFQATT, CDR2 SNEGSKA (reference sequence). The CDR3 is 12 residues long. V lost 1 base and J lost 0, with 2 bases in between.

The CDR3 DNA sequence: TGCGCCAGCAGCTCCCTTACATTTCTGCCTCACCTCTCCTACGAGCAGTACTTC. Its translation: CASSSLTFLPHLSYEQYF. The gene calls are TRBV5-1 and TRBJ2-7; no clear D gene. Trimming took off 3 bases at V and 0 bases at J, with 22 bases between the two ends. Germline CDR1 reads SGHRS; CDR2 reads YFSETQ. This CDR3 contains 18 residues.

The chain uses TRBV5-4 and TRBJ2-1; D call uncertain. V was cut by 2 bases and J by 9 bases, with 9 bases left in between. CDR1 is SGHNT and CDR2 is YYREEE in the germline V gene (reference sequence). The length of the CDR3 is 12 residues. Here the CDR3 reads CASSFSASEQFF. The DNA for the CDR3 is TGTGCCAGCAGCTTTAGTGCGTCTGAGCAGTTCTTC.

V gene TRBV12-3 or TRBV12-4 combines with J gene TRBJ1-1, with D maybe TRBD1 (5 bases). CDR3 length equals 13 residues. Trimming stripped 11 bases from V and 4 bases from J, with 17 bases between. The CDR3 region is CAVYRRTATEAFF. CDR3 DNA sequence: TGTGCCGTCTACAGGCGGACGGCCACTGAAGCTTTCTTT.

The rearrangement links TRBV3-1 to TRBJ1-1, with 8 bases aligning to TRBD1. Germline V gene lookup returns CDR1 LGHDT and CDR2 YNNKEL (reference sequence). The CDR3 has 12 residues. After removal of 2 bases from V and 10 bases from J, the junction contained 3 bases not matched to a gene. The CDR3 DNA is TGTGCCAGCAGCCAAAGGACAGGGTCAGCTTTCTTT. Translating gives CASSQRTGSAFF.

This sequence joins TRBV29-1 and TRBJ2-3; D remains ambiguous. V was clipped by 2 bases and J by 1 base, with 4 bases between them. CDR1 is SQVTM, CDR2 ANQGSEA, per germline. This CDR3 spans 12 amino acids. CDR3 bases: TGCAGCGTTGAACCAGGCACAGATACGCAGTATTTT. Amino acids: CSVEPGTDTQYF.

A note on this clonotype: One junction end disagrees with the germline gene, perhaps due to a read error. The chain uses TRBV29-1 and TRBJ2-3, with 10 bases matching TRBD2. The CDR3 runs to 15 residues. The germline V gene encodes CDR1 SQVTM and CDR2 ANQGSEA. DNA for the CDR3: TGCAGCGTCGCCCTTAGCGGGAGGCGCACCGATACGCAGTATTTT. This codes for CSVALSGRRTDTQYF.

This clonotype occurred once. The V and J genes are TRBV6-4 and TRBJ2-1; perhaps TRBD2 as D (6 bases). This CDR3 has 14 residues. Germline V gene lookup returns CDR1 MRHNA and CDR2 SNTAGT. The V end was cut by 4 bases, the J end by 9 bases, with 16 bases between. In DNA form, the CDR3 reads TGTGCCAGCAGTGTATCGGGAGCCCGGGTTGAGCAGTTCTTC. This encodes CASSVSGARVEQFF.

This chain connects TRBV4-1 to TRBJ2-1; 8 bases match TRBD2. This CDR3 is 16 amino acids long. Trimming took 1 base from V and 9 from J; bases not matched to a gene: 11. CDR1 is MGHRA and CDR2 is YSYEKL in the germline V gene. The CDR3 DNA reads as TGCGCCAGCAGCCAAGGCGGAATAGCGGGATTGAGTGAGCAGTTCTTC. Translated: CASSQGGIAGLSEQFF.

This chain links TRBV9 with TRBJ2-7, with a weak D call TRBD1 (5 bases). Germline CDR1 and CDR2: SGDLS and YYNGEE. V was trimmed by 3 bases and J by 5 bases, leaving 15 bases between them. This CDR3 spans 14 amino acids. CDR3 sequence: CASSAQGRPDEQYF. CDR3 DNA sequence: TGTGCCAGCAGCGCGCAGGGTCGACCGGACGAGCAGTACTTC.